One and the same sample provided the 13 T cell receptor beta chains below, sequenced in a study of cytomegalovirus exposure and HLA in healthy donors. The study ran its PCR with 60 Vbeta and 13 Jbeta primers. Only in-frame clones appear in the TCRdb table, and some are missing; sequencing was by immunoSEQ multiplex PCR. The table lists some 130,000 clones, approximately 78% of them singletons. Sequencing used PBMCs. All receptors derive from a female donor in good health and CMV-seronegative.

This clone was observed a handful of times. Other DNA sequences in the same sample also yield this CDR3. The genes are TRBV28 and TRBJ1-4; weak D call: TRBD1 (6 bases). Germline lookup yields CDR1 MDHEN and CDR2 SYDVKM. Trimming pared 6 bases from V and 5 bases from J, leaving 16 bases between. The CDR3 length is 15 residues. CDR3 DNA sequence: TGTGCCAGCAGACGACGGACAGCCGTAAATGAAAAACTGTTTTTT. Residues: CASRRRTAVNEKLFF.

This clone was seen a single time. The chain has TRBV28 and TRBJ2-5; a weak D match, TRBD2 (5 bases). Germline V gene data show CDR1 as MDHEN and CDR2 as SYDVKM. The CDR3 is made up of 15 amino acids. The V end was cut by 3 bases, the J end by 2 bases, with 13 bases between. CDR3 bases: TGTGCCAGCAGTTTGAGCGGTGGATCTCAAGAGACCCAGTACTTC. Amino acid sequence: CASSLSGGSQETQYF.

V and J are TRBV2 and TRBJ1-5, with 7 bases that match TRBD1. The CDR3 is 15 amino acids. In germline, CDR1 is SNHLY, CDR2 FYNNEI. Trimming removed 3 bases from V and 2 bases from J; junction bases left unmatched: 4. CDR3 region: CASSETGNGNQPQHF. The CDR3 bases are TGTGCCAGCAGTGAGACAGGGAACGGCAATCAGCCCCAGCATTTT.

This sequence joins TRBV4-3 and TRBJ1-4, with 8 bases lining up with TRBD1. Looked up from germline, CDR1 is LGHNA and CDR2 is YSLEER. CDR3 size: 15 residues. V gave up 1 base and J gave up 7 bases; unmatched junction bases: 5. The CDR3 loop is CASSQALDRAEKLFF. Written as DNA, the CDR3 is TGCGCCAGCAGCCAAGCCTTGGACAGGGCTGAAAAACTGTTTTTT.

A few counts support this clone. J is TRBJ1-2 and V is TRBV27; D may be TRBD1 (6 bases). CDR3 length: 12 amino acids. The germline V gene has CDR1 MNHEY and CDR2 SMNVEV (reference sequence). The V end was cut by 5 bases, the J end by 2 bases, with 6 bases between. This chain's CDR3 is CASSTGNYGYTF. As DNA, the CDR3 is TGTGCCAGCAGTACAGGGAACTATGGCTACACCTTC.

V is TRBV29-1 and J is TRBJ2-1; the match to TRBD2 covers 10 bases. There are 18 residues in the CDR3. The germline gives CDR1 SQVTM, CDR2 ANQGSEA. CDR3 residues: CNLGTSGKTRSSYNEQFF. The CDR3 DNA is TGCAACCTGGGCACTAGCGGGAAGACCAGGAGCTCCTACAATGAGCAGTTCTTC.

The count of this clone is one. The chain uses TRBV5-1 and TRBJ2-3, with D possibly TRBD2 on 6 matching bases. There are 14 residues in the CDR3. The germline gives CDR1 SGHRS, CDR2 YFSETQ. Trimming shortened V by 7 bases and J by 1 base, and 13 bases separated the two germline ends. CDR3 amino acids: CASEGGGGTDTQYF. In DNA form, the CDR3 reads TGCGCCAGCGAGGGTGGAGGGGGCACAGATACGCAGTATTTT.

The chain couples TRBV4-2 to TRBJ2-7; 9 nucleotides match TRBD1. Germline V gives CDR1 LGHNA, CDR2 YNFKEQ. The trim removed 3 bases at V and 2 bases at J, leaving 8 bases unmatched. This CDR3 has 16 residues. CDR3 amino acids: CASSQESTGGTYEQYF. The CDR3 nucleotides are TGTGCCAGCAGCCAGGAATCGACAGGGGGTACCTACGAGCAGTACTTC.

The chain links TRBV21-1 to TRBJ1-5. TRBV21-1 is recorded as a pseudogene. CDR3 length: 14 amino acids. The CDR3 DNA reads as TGTGCCAGCCGCGGCCCGAATAGCAATCAGCCCCAGCATTTT. This translates into CASRGPNSNQPQHF.

This clone has only a few counts. The chain links TRBV2 to TRBJ1-3; 7 nucleotides agree with TRBD1. The CDR3 extends over 14 amino acids. V shed 6 bases, J shed 1 base, and the junction held 3 bases outside the gene matches. The V gene's germline CDR1 is SNHLY and CDR2 FYNNEI. Here the CDR3 reads CASRDRVSGNTIYF. In DNA, the CDR3 is TGTGCCAGCAGAGACAGGGTTTCTGGAAACACCATATATTTT.

This clone was seen just once. The chain recombines TRBV28 with TRBJ2-4; TRBD1 is a possible D gene (6 bases). Germline V lookup: CDR1 MDHEN, CDR2 SYDVKM. The CDR3 runs 16 residues. With 7 bases removed from V and 0 bases from J, the gap between germline ends came to 16 bases. CDR3 bases: TGTGCCAGCACCTCAACAGGGTGGGGAGCCAAAAACATTCAGTACTTC. This encodes CASTSTGWGAKNIQYF.

This clone was seen a single time. The chain recombines TRBV30 with TRBJ1-1, with D unclear. There are 13 residues in the CDR3. Germline V CDR1 and CDR2: GTSNPN, SVGIG (reference sequence). Trimming took 2 bases from V and 6 from J, leaving 13 bases between them. The CDR3 region is CAWSTARLSEAFF. DNA for the CDR3: TGTGCCTGGAGTACCGCCCGGTTATCTGAAGCTTTCTTT.

This chain joins TRBV27 and TRBJ2-7, with 8 bases matching TRBD1. With V trimmed by 5 bases and J by 4 bases, 13 bases remained unmatched. CDR1 is MNHEY, CDR2 SMNVEV, per germline (reference sequence). The CDR3 is 16 residues long. In DNA form, the CDR3 reads TGTGCCAGCAGTCCTCCCGGGACAGGTGTCTGGTACGAGCAGTACTTC. It encodes CASSPPGTGVWYEQYF.